The TCR beta chain under discussion was sequenced for a study of CD8 T cells in ankylosing spondylitis. Whole-study findings and limits: Within ankylosing spondylitis blood, a TCR beta motif made up of fewer than ten highly homologous variants appeared to be characteristic.

CDR1 and CDR2 (germline): MNHEY, SVGAGI. Trimming took 6 bases from V and 6 from J, leaving 5 bases between them. The CDR3 is 11 residues long. As concerns this clonotype: The antigen is unknown.

TCRdb independently ran MiXCR on the 5' RACE reads; one entry per CDR3 protein. The sample lists 310,000 or so distinct CDR3 sequences; 20% were seen once. The sequence was obtained from a male donor with ankylosing spondylitis or in good health (not recorded which). Material: blood, either unsorted or a sorted T cell fraction (not recorded which). V is TRBV6-5 and J is TRBJ2-2; D remains unclear. The CDR3 coding sequence is TGTGCCAGCAGGGAGTCCGGGGAGCTGTTTTTT. This translates into CASRESGELFF.